This entry lists 28 T cell receptor beta chains sequenced from one sample in a study of T cells after yellow fever vaccination. TCRdb passed the 5' RACE reads through MiXCR, listing each CDR3 protein once. The table shows a few hundred thousand distinct CDR3 sequences, with around 13% occurring only once. Sequenced material: CD4+ T cells sorted from PBMCs, taken 15 days after the yellow fever booster vaccination. The source is a young man who received the YFV17D yellow fever vaccine.

The rearrangement uses TRBV24-1 and TRBJ2-3; D not resolved. The V and J ends lost 4 bases and 2 bases respectively, with 3 bases between them. CDR1 and CDR2 (germline): KGHDR, SFDVKD. The CDR3 has 12 residues. The CDR3 DNA reads as TGTGCCACCAGTGAGGACACAGATACGCAGTATTTT. It specifies CATSEDTDTQYF.

The chain is built from TRBV5-1 and TRBJ2-3; either TRBD1 or TRBD2 may supply D (5 bases each). The germline V gene encodes CDR1 SGHRS and CDR2 YFSETQ. With 0 bases removed from V and 6 bases from J, the gap between germline ends came to 17 bases. The CDR3 spans 16 residues. The CDR3 sequence: CASSLADGAGLDTQYF. DNA of the CDR3: TGCGCCAGCAGCTTGGCCGACGGGGCTGGTCTTGATACGCAGTATTTT.

This chain links TRBV18 with TRBJ1-2; D gene unclear. V gave up 3 bases and J gave up 6 bases, with 8 bases separating them. CDR1 KGHSH and CDR2 LQKENI come from the germline V gene. The CDR3 loop spans 12 amino acids. The DNA for the CDR3 is TGTGCCAGCTCACCGACGAAGGATGGCTACACCTTC. Protein: CASSPTKDGYTF.

This clonotype was detected many times. The CDR3 nucleotides are TGTGCCAGCAGGGCCGGGAGCCTCCAAGAGACCCAGTACTTC. Its protein product is CASRAGSLQETQYF. The rearrangement uses TRBV12-3 or TRBV12-4 and TRBJ2-5, with D tentatively TRBD2 (6 bases). The CDR3 covers 14 residues. V lost 6 bases and J 1 base, leaving 12 bases between the germline ends.

This clonotype was counted only a few times. The V gene is TRBV6-6, the J gene TRBJ1-2, with a tentative D call TRBD1 (5 bases). V gave up 6 bases and J gave up 6 bases, with 11 bases separating them. CDR1 and CDR2 (germline): MNHNY, SVGAGI (reference sequence). CDR3 length: 12 residues. The CDR3 nucleotides are TGTGCCAGCAGGGGGCAGGGCGATGGCTACACCTTC. Translation gives CASRGQGDGYTF.

This clonotype appeared a few times. The chain recombines TRBV7-9 with TRBJ2-3; D gene uncertain. The CDR3 sequence is 14 residues long. The V gene lost 5 bases and the J gene lost 1 base, with 10 bases spanning the gap. The V gene's germline CDR1 is SEHNR and CDR2 FQNEAQ (reference sequence). The DNA for the CDR3 is TGTGCCAGCAGCCCGAGCATACGCACAGATACGCAGTATTTT. It encodes CASSPSIRTDTQYF.

This clonotype was seen ten or more times. The genes are TRBV20-1 and TRBJ2-3; no clear D gene. V dropped 5 bases and J dropped 2 bases, with 17 bases sitting between them. The CDR3 runs to 15 residues. Germline values: CDR1 DFQATT, CDR2 SNEGSKA (reference sequence). CDR3 DNA sequence: TGCAGTGCTCGATTCGGACGGATGATCACAGATACGCAGTATTTT. Its protein is CSARFGRMITDTQYF.

This clonotype has a handful of counts. The CDR3 DNA follows: TGTGCCAGCAGTTACGCCGCAGGGCGGTACGAGCAGTACTTC. Its protein is CASSYAAGRYEQYF. This chain connects TRBV6-2 or TRBV6-3 to TRBJ2-7, with D perhaps TRBD1 (5 bases). This CDR3 has 14 amino acids. Germline V gene data show CDR1 as MNHEY and CDR2 as SVGEGT. V gave up 2 bases and J gave up 4 bases, with 12 bases separating them.

This clonotype was found a few times. V gene TRBV25-1 combines with J gene TRBJ2-2; D not certain. The germline gives CDR1 MGHDK, CDR2 SYGVNS. The V end lost 3 bases, the J end lost 2 bases, and 4 bases lay between the germline ends. The CDR3 loop spans 13 amino acids. The CDR3 nucleotides read TGTGCCAGCAGTGATCCTAACACCGGGGAGCTGTTTTTT. Translating gives CASSDPNTGELFF.

The chain joins TRBV4-3 to TRBJ2-3, with D perhaps TRBD1 or TRBD2 (6 bases each). This CDR3 region has 18 residues. The germline gives CDR1 LGHNA, CDR2 YSLEER. The V end was cut by 0 bases, the J end by 5 bases, with 21 bases between. The CDR3 region has the DNA TGCGCCAGCAGCCAAGACCCGCCCCGGGGGCATCGGGGAGATACGCAGTATTTT. It specifies CASSQDPPRGHRGDTQYF.

This clonotype came up a few times. V is TRBV12-3 or TRBV12-4 and J is TRBJ2-7; D remains unclear. CDR3 length equals 12 residues. V dropped 6 bases and J dropped 6 bases, with 12 bases sitting between them. The CDR3 loop is CASSPRVSEQYF. DNA of the CDR3: TGTGCCAGCAGCCCTAGGGTATCCGAGCAGTACTTC.

This clonotype was recorded at least ten times. J is TRBJ2-5 and V is TRBV6-4; D may be TRBD2 (5 bases). Trimming shortened V by 6 bases and J by 5 bases, and 13 bases separated the two germline ends. CDR1 and CDR2 from the germline V gene are MRHNA and SNTAGT. CDR3 length equals 13 residues. The CDR3 here is CASSPREGETQYF. The CDR3, as DNA: TGTGCCAGCAGCCCCCGGGAAGGGGAGACCCAGTACTTC.

This clonotype turned up a few times. The J gene is TRBJ2-4, the V gene TRBV7-8; D is uncertain. Trimming stripped 5 bases from V and 6 bases from J, with 14 bases between. Germline-derived CDR1 and CDR2 are SGHVS and FQNEAQ. The CDR3 extends over 14 amino acids. The CDR3 coding sequence is TGTGCCAGCAGCACTGGCATAGGCGGAAACATTCAGTACTTC. It is translated as CASSTGIGGNIQYF.

This clonotype was counted between two and nine times. The chain has TRBV5-1 and TRBJ2-3; 7 bases match TRBD2. CDR3 size: 15 residues. Germline V CDR1 and CDR2: SGHRS, YFSETQ. V lost 2 bases, J lost 0 bases, and 3 bases stayed unmatched. The DNA of the CDR3 is TGCGCCAGCAGCTTCGACGGGAGGAGCACAGATACGCAGTATTTT. Protein product: CASSFDGRSTDTQYF.

In this sample, this clonotype turned up a few times. The chain is built from TRBV7-2 and TRBJ2-4, with 8 bases that match TRBD1. The germline CDR1 and CDR2 sequences are SGHTA and FQGNSA. The CDR3 extends over 13 amino acids. Unmatched junction bases numbered 9, after V lost 5 bases and J lost 12 bases. The CDR3 loop is CASSRVDRGGQYF. The CDR3 DNA reads TGTGCCAGCAGCCGAGTCGACAGGGGAGGTCAGTACTTC.

The sample holds many counts of this clonotype. V usage is TRBV4-2 and J usage is TRBJ1-2; tentative D call: TRBD1 (6 bases). Trimming removed 3 bases from V and 5 bases from J, with 10 bases in between. The CDR3 sequence is 13 residues long. Germline CDR1 and CDR2: LGHNA and YNFKEQ. As DNA, the CDR3 is TGTGCCAGCAGCCACCCCGGGACATATGGCTACACCTTC. Translating it yields CASSHPGTYGYTF.

This clonotype was detected only a few times. The genes are TRBV20-1 and TRBJ1-3; TRBD1 is a possible D gene (5 bases). Germline CDR1 DFQATT, CDR2 SNEGSKA (reference sequence). CDR3 length equals 15 residues. Deletions cut 0 bases from V and 3 bases from J, with 12 bases between. In nucleotides, the CDR3 is TGCAGTGCTAGAGATCTGGCCAGGGTTGGAAACACCATATATTTT. This encodes CSARDLARVGNTIYF.

This clonotype has only a few counts. The J gene is TRBJ2-5, the V gene TRBV5-4, with 7 nucleotides matching TRBD1. CDR1 SGHNT and CDR2 YYREEE come from the germline V gene (reference sequence). The CDR3 length is 14 residues. Trimming took 3 bases from V and 5 from J; bases not matched to a gene: 7. Here the CDR3 reads CASSSLQGRETQYF. CDR3 in DNA: TGTGCCAGCAGCTCGTTACAGGGGCGGGAGACCCAGTACTTC.

A few counts support this clonotype. The rearrangement joins TRBV6-5 to TRBJ2-7; weak D call: TRBD2 (7 bases). The V and J ends lost 5 bases and 5 bases respectively, with 13 bases between them. This CDR3 has 13 residues. CDR1 is MNHEY and CDR2 is SVGAGI in the germline V gene. CDR3 DNA sequence: TGTGCCAGCAGTCAAGGGAGGGGGGACGAGCAGTACGTC. It codes for CASSQGRGDEQYV.

On this clonotype: This may come from a read error, since a much larger clone is one base off. The rearrangement links TRBV6-1 to TRBJ2-3; either TRBD1 or TRBD2 may supply D (7 bases each). The CDR3 is made up of 16 amino acids. Germline V gene data show CDR1 as MNHNS and CDR2 as SASEGT. The V and J ends lost 9 bases and 4 bases respectively, with 23 bases between them. This chain's CDR3 is CASSWGGGYLADTQYF. The CDR3 region has the DNA TGTGCCAGTTCGTGGGGAGGGGGCTATTTGGCAGATACGCAGTATTTT.

The chain couples TRBV20-1 to TRBJ2-1; D might be TRBD1 or TRBD2, each matching 5 bases. CDR1 and CDR2 (germline): DFQATT, SNEGSKA (reference sequence). Trimming took off 2 bases at V and 5 bases at J, with 13 bases between the two ends. The CDR3 has 14 residues. For the CDR3, the DNA is TGCAGTGCTAGATCGGGTGGGGGAAACAATGAGCAGTTCTTC. It translates to CSARSGGGNNEQFF.

This rearrangement joins TRBV7-2 to TRBJ2-7, with 7 nucleotides matching TRBD1. Trimming at V came to 2 bases and at J to 3 bases, leaving 4 bases not matched to a gene. CDR3 length: 14 amino acids. The germline V gene encodes CDR1 SGHTA and CDR2 FQGNSA. The CDR3 protein is CASSLYRDSYEQYF. CDR3 nucleotides: TGTGCCAGCAGCTTATACCGGGACAGCTACGAGCAGTACTTC.

At least ten counts were recorded for this clonotype. The chain recombines TRBV24-1 with TRBJ2-3; 7 nucleotides agree with TRBD2. The V and J ends lost 6 bases and 1 base, in that order; junction bases with no gene match: 12. The CDR3 loop spans 17 amino acids. CDR1 is KGHDR, CDR2 SFDVKD, per germline. CDR3 sequence reads: CATSPGGGIEGTDTQYF. DNA for the CDR3: TGTGCCACCAGTCCTGGCGGGGGAATAGAGGGCACAGATACGCAGTATTTT.

The chain is built from TRBV4-1 and TRBJ1-6, with D perhaps matching TRBD1 (5 bases). CDR1 and CDR2 (germline): MGHRA, YSYEKL. This CDR3 is 16 amino acids long. V was trimmed by 0 bases and J by 5 bases, leaving 11 bases between them. The CDR3 loop reads CASSQDRTIDNSPLHF. The CDR3 nucleotides are TGCGCCAGCAGCCAAGATAGGACAATCGATAATTCACCCCTCCACTTT.

This clonotype has more than one count but fewer than ten. V is TRBV7-3 and J is TRBJ1-1; TRBD1 might be the D (5 bases). V lost 4 bases and J 3 bases, leaving 15 bases between the germline ends. Germline CDR1 and CDR2: SGHTA and FQGTGA. This CDR3 contains 15 residues. CDR3 protein: CASSSQGGGDTEAFF. The CDR3 DNA reads as TGTGCCAGCAGCTCCCAAGGCGGAGGGGACACTGAAGCTTTCTTT.

This sequence joins TRBV9 and TRBJ1-1; D is undetermined. Trimming took off 0 bases at V and 0 bases at J, with 12 bases between the two ends. CDR3 length: 16 residues. In germline, CDR1 is SGDLS, CDR2 YYNGEE. The CDR3 here is CASSVAGVTMNTEAFF. The CDR3 DNA reads TGTGCCAGCAGCGTAGCTGGGGTCACCATGAACACTGAAGCTTTCTTT.

This clonotype was seen only a few times. The chain has TRBV12-3 or TRBV12-4 and TRBJ1-1; TRBD1 aligns across 9 bases. J gave up 10 bases and V 6 bases, and 15 bases lay outside the gene matches. The CDR3 spans 15 residues. CDR3 amino acids: CASRPTQAPGQGAFF. The CDR3 DNA reads as TGTGCCAGCAGACCCACTCAAGCCCCGGGACAGGGAGCTTTCTTT.

The rearrangement links TRBV20-1 to TRBJ2-3; D unclear. Germline CDR1 reads DFQATT; CDR2 reads SNEGSKA (reference sequence). Trimming removed 3 bases at V and 5 bases at J, with 6 bases between. This CDR3 comprises 11 residues. CDR3: CSASLQDTQYF. The CDR3 bases are TGCAGTGCTAGTCTCCAAGATACGCAGTATTTT.